This T cell receptor (beta chain) was captured in a study of blood T cells in healthy people across ages. Overall study findings and caveats: Any conclusive comparison of naive versus antigen-experienced cells was prevented by using unsorted PBMCs.

As concerns this clonotype: Its specificity is not known.

Germline CDR1 and CDR2: SGHRS and YFSETQ. The CDR3 has 15 residues. Losses at the gene ends were 4 bases for V and 11 bases for J; bases not matched to a gene: 13. Sample-barcoded 5' priming and a J-beta primer mix drove a second PCR of roughly 6 to 12 cycles. TCRdb re-analysed the 5' RACE reads in MiXCR, keeping a single row per CDR3 protein. The table lists about 1,500,000 distinct CDR3 sequences, roughly 30% of them singletons. The TCR comes from a woman aged 25 to 39 in good health. The chain carries TRBV5-1 and TRBJ2-5, with TRBD1 matching over 11 bases. The sample consisted of blood. CDR3 residues: CASSVDRGPYNEQYF. CDR3 coding DNA: TGCGCCAGCAGCGTGGACAGGGGGCCTTACAATGAGCAGTACTTC.